This record looks at one TCR beta chain sequence and its context. Method: immunoSEQ multiplex PCR; TCRdb's copy keeps in-frame clones and lacks some. This sample carries about 89,000 clones, about 85% of them seen once, and the ten largest clones take more than 2%. This specimen belongs to a study of control samples from healthy donors and cancer patients. Germline CDR1 and CDR2: SGHRS and YFSETQ. V shed 5 bases and J 2 bases; nucleotides not matched to a gene: 3. The CDR3 is 14 amino acids. This receptor was taken from a woman aged 40-49 years in good health. The sample was blood. The gene calls are TRBV5-1 and TRBJ1-2; TRBD1 matches 10 bases. The CDR3 bases are TGCGCCAGCAGTCTGACAGGGGGCAACTATGGCTACACCTTC. Translated, it gives CASSLTGGNYGYTF.